Below, 3 T cell receptor beta chains from the same sample are listed, as sequenced in a study of T cells in Graves' hyperthyroidism and ophthalmopathy. Regions amplified from RNA transcripts were the TCR beta CDR3 regions. HTBI primers were employed in a first-round RT-PCR of the TCR CDR3. In TCRdb, the multiplex PCR reads were re-called with MiXCR into one record per CDR3 protein. The repertoire holds almost 600,000 distinct CDR3 sequences, with more than 45% as singletons. Source material: peripheral blood or thyroid tissue (not recorded which). All receptors come from a young woman with Graves' hyperthyroidism.

This clonotype was observed at least ten times. This rearrangement joins TRBV7-2 to TRBJ1-4; D perhaps matches TRBD1 (6 bases). With 1 base removed from V and 9 bases from J, the gap between germline ends came to 9 bases. The germline V gene encodes CDR1 SGHTA and CDR2 FQGNSA. The CDR3 is made up of 13 amino acids. CDR3 bases: TGTGCCAGCAGCTTAGGAGGGGACAAAAAACTGTTTTTT. Protein: CASSLGGDKKLFF.

The chain combines TRBV29-1 with TRBJ2-5; 7 nucleotides align to TRBD1. Germline V gene lookup returns CDR1 SQVTM and CDR2 ANQGSEA. The CDR3 is 12 residues long. Trimming at V came to 8 bases and at J to 4 bases, leaving 7 bases not matched to a gene. This CDR3 is CSIRTGRETQYF. The CDR3 DNA sequence: TGCAGCATCAGGACAGGCCGAGAGACCCAGTACTTC.

This clonotype has only a few counts. The V and J genes are TRBV7-9 and TRBJ2-5; D unresolved. TRBJ2-1 explains the end of the DNA better; the J call may be wrong. This CDR3 spans 13 amino acids. Germline-derived CDR1 and CDR2 are SEHNR and FQNEAQ (reference sequence). The CDR3: CASSWGAGNEQFF. For the CDR3, the DNA is TGTGCCAGCAGCTGGGGTGCAGGCAATGAGCAGTTCTTC.